The sequence of this TCR beta chain was determined in a study of long-term antiretroviral therapy in people with HIV. CDR1 is SGHTA and CDR2 is FQGNSA in the germline V gene. Trimming at V came to 2 bases and at J to 7 bases, leaving 12 bases not matched to a gene. This CDR3 comprises 17 residues. Whole-study findings and limits: Information on adherence to ART, viral resistance or therapy changes was unavailable. Whichever time point was examined, clones expanded before ART dominated the repertoire.

This clone was seen just once. Its target is unknown. Assay version v3.0 of immunoSEQ was used, and it was run at survey level. Here immunoSEQ multiplex PCR was the method, and the copy in TCRdb shows in-frame clones only, minus some. Counted here are under 45,000 clones, about 90% occurring once; the ten biggest clones make up roughly 4%. This receptor was identified in a woman aged 45-65 years with HIV. This chain links TRBV7-2 with TRBJ2-1; 9 bases line up with TRBD1. The material was unsorted PBMCs, obtained 1.2 years after starting antiretroviral therapy. The CDR3 bases are TGTGCCAGCAGCTTAAAAGAGGGACAGGGCAGACGTAATGAGCAGTTCTTC. This sequence encodes CASSLKEGQGRRNEQFF.